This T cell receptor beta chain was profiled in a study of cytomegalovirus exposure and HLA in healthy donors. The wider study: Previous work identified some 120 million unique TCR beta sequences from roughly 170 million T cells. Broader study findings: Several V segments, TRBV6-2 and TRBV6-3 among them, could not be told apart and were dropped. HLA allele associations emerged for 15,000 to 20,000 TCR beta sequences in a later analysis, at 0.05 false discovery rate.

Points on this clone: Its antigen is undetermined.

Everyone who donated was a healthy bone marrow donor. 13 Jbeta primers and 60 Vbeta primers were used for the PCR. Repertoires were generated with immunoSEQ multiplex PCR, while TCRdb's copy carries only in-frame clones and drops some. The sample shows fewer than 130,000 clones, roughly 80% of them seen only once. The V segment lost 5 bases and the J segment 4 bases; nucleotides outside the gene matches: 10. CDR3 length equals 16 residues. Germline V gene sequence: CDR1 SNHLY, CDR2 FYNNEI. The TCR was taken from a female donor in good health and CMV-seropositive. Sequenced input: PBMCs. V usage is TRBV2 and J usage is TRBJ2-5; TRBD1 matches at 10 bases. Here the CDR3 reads CASSFVQTGGGETQYF. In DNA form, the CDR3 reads TGTGCCAGCAGTTTCGTCCAGACAGGGGGCGGAGAGACCCAGTACTTC.